Listed below are T cell receptor beta chains from one sample, sequenced in a study of identical twins. TCRdb called the 5' RACE reads again in MiXCR, with one record for every CDR3 protein. The sample gives roughly 260,000 distinct CDR3 sequences, 11% to 15% of which show up once; around 9% is in the top ten. Sequences were obtained from memory (CD45RO+) T cells sorted from blood. The receptors originated from a woman aged 18-29 years in good health. Each CDR3 is given with its conserved first and last residue. The order of the fields is D gene, clone size, J gene, V gene, CDR3 DNA, CDR3 protein. D genes are given only for firm matches. Clone size appears in some rows only: once, few, many, or a class for an expanded clone.

>NA|NA|TRBJ2-2|TRBV21-1
NA
CASSKVAAGNTGELFF
>NA|few|TRBJ2-3|TRBV25-1
TGTGCCAGCAGTGCGACAGATACAGATACGCAGTATTTT
CASSATDTDTQYF
>NA|NA|TRBJ1-1|TRBV5-1
TGCGCCAGCAGCTTGGTGGCGATGAACACTGAAGCTTTCTTT
CASSLVAMNTEAFF
>NA|NA|TRBJ2-1|TRBV18
TGTGCCAGCTCACCACCTTCTGGGGGGGCATACAATGAGCAGTTCTTC
CASSPPSGGAYNEQFF
>TRBD1|few|TRBJ2-7|TRBV20-1
TGCAGTGCCCTAGGACAGGGCGGCGAGCAGTACTTC
CSALGQGGEQYF
>TRBD2|NA|TRBJ2-1|TRBV7-9
TGTGCCAGCAGCTTATACCCTAGCGGGACGCAGTTCTTC
CASSLYPSGTQFF
>NA|few|TRBJ2-1|TRBV5-1
TGCGCCAGCAGCTTGGGGGAGCGAACCTACAATGAGCAGTTCTTC
CASSLGERTYNEQFF
>TRBD1|NA|TRBJ2-7|TRBV27
TGTGCCAGCAGTTTGTCTCAGACAGGGCCTCTCTACGAGCAGTACTTC
CASSLSQTGPLYEQYF
>NA|many|TRBJ2-1|TRBV7-9
TGTGCCAGCAGCCCATACAAGGGCGGTAACAATGAGCAGTTCTTC
CASSPYKGGNNEQFF
>TRBD1|few|TRBJ2-7|TRBV19
TGTGCCAGTAGTACGATGGGACAGATCTACGAGCAGTACTTC
CASSTMGQIYEQYF
>NA|many|TRBJ1-1|TRBV7-2
TGTGCCAGCAGCCTAGGCCCGGGGAATGAAGCTTTCTTT
CASSLGPGNEAFF
>TRBD2|NA|TRBJ2-5|TRBV27
TGTGCCAGCAGTTACCTACTTGGGACTAATTTGTCGGGAGAGACCCAGTACTTC
CASSYLLGTNLSGETQYF
>NA|NA|TRBJ1-4|TRBV12-3/TRBV12-4
TGTGCCAGCAGGCCCAGGGTGTATTCAAATGAAAAACTGTTTTTT
CASRPRVYSNEKLFF
>NA|few|TRBJ1-1|TRBV7-2
TGTGCAGGGGGGGAACTGAACACTGAAGCTTTCTTT
CAGGELNTEAFF
>NA|few|TRBJ2-5|TRBV5-1
TGCGCCACTGGAGTAGAAAACAGGGTTTTGGAGACCCAGTACTTC
CATGVENRVLETQYF
>NA|few|TRBJ2-1|TRBV9
TGTGCCAGCAGCGTAGCGGGGGGCCCCTACAATGAGCAGTTCTTC
CASSVAGGPYNEQFF
>NA|NA|TRBJ1-5|TRBV25-1
TGTGCCAGCAGTAAATCGGGTGCAGGGGAACAGCCCCAGCATTTT
CASSKSGAGEQPQHF
>NA|many|TRBJ2-5|TRBV20-1
TGCAGTGCTAGCCACCTTTATGGGAAAGAGACCCAGTACTTC
CSASHLYGKETQYF
>TRBD2|many|TRBJ2-3|TRBV10-3
TGTGCCATCAATAATCCGACTAGCCGCACAGATACGCAGTATTTT
CAINNPTSRTDTQYF
>TRBD1|few|TRBJ2-7|TRBV10-3
TGTGCCATCGCCGGACAGGACTCCTACGAGCAGTACTTC
CAIAGQDSYEQYF
>TRBD1|medium-sized|TRBJ1-3|TRBV29-1
TGCAGCGTTGAAACGAGAGACAGGGGCCGTAGCTCTGGAAACACCATATATTTT
CSVETRDRGRSSGNTIYF
>TRBD2|few|TRBJ2-7|TRBV12-3/TRBV12-4
TGTGCCAGCAGTCAGGCCGGGACTAGCACCAACGAGCAGTACTTC
CASSQAGTSTNEQYF
>NA|NA|TRBJ2-7|TRBV7-3
TGTGCCAGCAGCTTAGATGGGCACGAGCAGTACTTC
CASSLDGHEQYF
>NA|NA|TRBJ2-3|TRBV24-1
TGTGCCACCGCTTCTAGCACAGATACGCAGTATTTT
CATASSTDTQYF
>TRBD2|NA|TRBJ2-3|TRBV20-1
TGCAGTCCTAGAGATATGCTAGCGGGCGGGGATACGCAGTATTTT
CSPRDMLAGGDTQYF
>NA|few|TRBJ1-1|TRBV12-3/TRBV12-4
TGTGCCAGCAGTTTTGTGCTAACCATGAACACTGAAGCTTTCTTT
CASSFVLTMNTEAFF
>NA|NA|TRBJ2-3|TRBV7-9
TGTGCCAGCAGCTGCCCAAGCACAGATACGCAGTATTTT
CASSCPSTDTQYF
>NA|NA|TRBJ2-2|TRBV30
TGTGCCTGGAGGACGGGGGGCGGGACCGGGGAGCTGTTTTTT
CAWRTGGGTGELFF
>NA|NA|TRBJ1-4|TRBV30
TGTGCCTGGAGTATCAGCAGAGAAAAACTGTTTTTT
CAWSISREKLFF